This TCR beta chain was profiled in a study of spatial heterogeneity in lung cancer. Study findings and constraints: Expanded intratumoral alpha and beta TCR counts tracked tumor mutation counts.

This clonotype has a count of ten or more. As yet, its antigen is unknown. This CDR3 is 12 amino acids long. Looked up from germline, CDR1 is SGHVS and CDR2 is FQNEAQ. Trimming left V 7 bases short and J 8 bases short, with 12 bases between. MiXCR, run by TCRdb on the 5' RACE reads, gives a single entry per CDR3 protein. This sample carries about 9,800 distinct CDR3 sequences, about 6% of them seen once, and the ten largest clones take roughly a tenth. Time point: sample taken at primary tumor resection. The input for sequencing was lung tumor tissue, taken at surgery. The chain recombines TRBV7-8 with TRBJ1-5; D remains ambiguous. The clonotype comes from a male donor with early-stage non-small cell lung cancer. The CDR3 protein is CASTSLREPQHF. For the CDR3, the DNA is TGTGCCAGCACCTCACTCCGGGAGCCCCAGCATTTT.